The 23 T cell receptor beta chains presented below share a single source sample, sequenced in a study of long-term antiretroviral therapy in people with HIV. Version v3.0 of the immunoSEQ assay was performed at survey level. Measured with immunoSEQ multiplex PCR; TCRdb has only the in-frame clones, and not every one. Among 25,000 to 40,000 clones listed, about 90% were seen once. This material consisted of unsorted PBMCs, taken 1.1 years after starting antiretroviral therapy. The receptors derive from a man aged 18 to 29 with HIV.

V is TRBV27 and J is TRBJ2-1; the D gene could be TRBD1 or TRBD2 (5 bases each). This CDR3 contains 14 residues. Trimming took off 5 bases at V and 4 bases at J, with 12 bases between the two ends. CDR1 is MNHEY, CDR2 SMNVEV, per germline (reference sequence). DNA for the CDR3: TGTGCCAGCAGTGGGGGTCTTACGTACAATGAGCAGTTCTTC. Encoded protein: CASSGGLTYNEQFF.

The chain joins TRBV2 to TRBJ1-5; D is uncertain. The CDR3 has 14 residues. V was shortened by 7 bases and J by 4 bases, with 14 bases between the two germline ends. CDR1 SNHLY and CDR2 FYNNEI come from the germline V gene. CDR3 loop: CASMDRTENQPQHF. The CDR3 DNA reads TGTGCCAGCATGGATCGGACTGAAAATCAGCCCCAGCATTTT.

The CDR3 sequence: CAWTGAVGEQYF. The CDR3 bases are TGTGCCTGGACAGGGGCGGTAGGCGAGCAGTACTTC. The V and J genes are TRBV30 and TRBJ2-7; perhaps TRBD1 as D (6 bases). Germline-derived CDR1 and CDR2 are GTSNPN and SVGIG (reference sequence). The V and J ends lost 4 bases and 6 bases respectively, with 13 bases between them. The CDR3 sequence is 12 residues long.

The J gene is TRBJ1-1, the V gene TRBV7-9; unclear D gene. The CDR3 is 16 amino acids. The germline V gene has CDR1 SEHNR and CDR2 FQNEAQ (reference sequence). V dropped 4 bases and J dropped 7 bases, with 22 bases sitting between them. CDR3 nucleotide sequence: TGTGCCAGCAGCTACGACTCGACCGGGAGGAGACATGAAGCTTTCTTT. This codes for CASSYDSTGRRHEAFF.

The V gene is TRBV27, the J gene TRBJ2-7; D remains unclear. Germline V gene lookup returns CDR1 MNHEY and CDR2 SMNVEV (reference sequence). The CDR3 length is 15 residues. V was pared by 6 bases and J by 0 bases, with 15 bases between. The CDR3, as DNA: TGTGCCAGCAGCCATACCGGTCCCTTCTCCTACGAGCAGTACTTC. Translating gives CASSHTGPFSYEQYF.

CDR3 sequence (DNA): TGTGCCAGCAGACAGGGTAGTAATGAAAAACTGTTTTTT. It yields the protein CASRQGSNEKLFF. V gene TRBV7-2 combines with J gene TRBJ1-4, with a tentative D call TRBD1 (6 bases). Per the germline V gene, CDR1 is SGHTA and CDR2 is FQGNSA. The ends were cut back, 6 bases at V and 4 bases at J, with 9 bases in the middle. The CDR3 spans 13 residues.

The J gene is TRBJ1-3, the V gene TRBV18; D not resolved. The germline V and J ends were trimmed by 4 bases and 2 bases, with 6 bases remaining between them. CDR3 length: 13 residues. The germline CDR1 and CDR2 sequences are KGHSH and LQKENI. The CDR3 here is CASSQGTGNTIYF. CDR3 in DNA: TGTGCCAGCTCACAGGGAACTGGAAACACCATATATTTT.

The rearrangement joins TRBV5-1 to TRBJ2-6; 8 bases agree with TRBD1. The trim removed 1 base at V and 2 bases at J, leaving 8 bases unmatched. Germline CDR1 SGHRS, CDR2 YFSETQ. The CDR3 loop spans 18 amino acids. CDR3 nucleotides: TGCGCCAGCAGCTTGAGCGCAGGGGGCGCAGCTGGGGCCAACGTCCTGACTTTC. Its protein product is CASSLSAGGAAGANVLTF.

V usage is TRBV30 and J usage is TRBJ1-1; 8 nucleotides line up with TRBD1. After removal of 3 bases from V and 3 bases from J, the junction contained 12 bases not matched to a gene. Looked up from germline, CDR1 is GTSNPN and CDR2 is SVGIG (reference sequence). The CDR3 length is 16 residues. The CDR3 nucleotides read TGTGCCTGGAGGACGCCTGACAGGGGTTGGGACACTGAAGCTTTCTTT. This sequence encodes CAWRTPDRGWDTEAFF.

The rearrangement joins TRBV7-9 to TRBJ2-3; no definite D call. The germline V gene encodes CDR1 SEHNR and CDR2 FQNEAQ (reference sequence). The CDR3 runs 12 residues. V dropped 1 base and J dropped 6 bases, with 5 bases sitting between them. CDR3 sequence (DNA): TGTGCCAGCAGCTTAGACGGGGATACGCAGTATTTT. The encoded protein is CASSLDGDTQYF.

This chain connects TRBV27 to TRBJ1-2; 8 positions match TRBD1. V was pared by 6 bases and J by 7 bases, with 13 bases of the junction left unmatched. The CDR3 runs 15 residues. Germline loops: CDR1 MNHEY, CDR2 SMNVEV (reference sequence). DNA of the CDR3: TGTGCCAGCAGCTGGTCGCAGGGGGCGATGGTTGGCTACACCTTC. Encoded protein: CASSWSQGAMVGYTF.

The rearrangement joins TRBV27 to TRBJ2-1, with D possibly being TRBD1 (5 bases). This CDR3 has 11 residues. CDR1 MNHEY and CDR2 SMNVEV come from the germline V gene (reference sequence). CDR3 loop: CAVNQGHEQFF. CDR3 DNA: TGTGCAGTGAATCAGGGTCATGAGCAGTTCTTC.

The rearrangement joins TRBV5-1 to TRBJ2-7; unclear D gene. Trimming removed 4 bases at V and 6 bases at J, with 14 bases between. CDR1 is SGHRS and CDR2 is YFSETQ in the germline V gene. This CDR3 is built from 13 residues. The CDR3 DNA reads as TGCGCCAGCAGCACCGGACCTCCTGGCGAGCAGTACTTC. Amino acid sequence: CASSTGPPGEQYF.

V gene TRBV5-1 combines with J gene TRBJ1-6, with 8 positions matching TRBD1. Germline-derived CDR1 and CDR2 are SGHRS and YFSETQ. CDR3 length: 15 amino acids. With 1 base clipped from V and 14 bases from J, the junction kept 11 bases outside the gene matches. The CDR3 coding sequence is TGCGCCAGCAGCTTGACGGGAGACAGGGGCCGGTCCCTCCACTTT. This codes for CASSLTGDRGRSLHF.

The rearrangement links TRBV6-5 to TRBJ1-5; a weak D match, TRBD1 (5 bases). CDR3 length equals 14 residues. Trimming pared 6 bases from V and 1 base from J, leaving 10 bases between. The germline V gene has CDR1 MNHEY and CDR2 SVGAGI. This CDR3 is CASSRTLSNQPQHF. CDR3 DNA: TGTGCCAGCAGCCGGACACTGAGCAATCAGCCCCAGCATTTT.

This clone was observed a handful of times. CDR3 sequence reads: CASNGFQGDSGANVLTF. The CDR3 nucleotides are TGTGCCAGCAATGGTTTTCAGGGTGACTCTGGGGCCAACGTCCTGACTTTC. This chain joins TRBV28 and TRBJ2-6; weak D call: TRBD1 (5 bases). The CDR3 is 17 residues long. With 7 bases removed from V and 0 bases from J, the gap between germline ends came to 16 bases. CDR1 and CDR2 from the germline V gene are MDHEN and SYDVKM.

This sequence joins TRBV18 and TRBJ2-3; D might be TRBD1 (7 bases). This CDR3 comprises 19 residues. The V gene lost 3 bases and the J gene lost 1 base, with 23 bases spanning the gap. Germline V gives CDR1 KGHSH, CDR2 LQKENI. The CDR3 reads CASSPRDRRTRGGTDTQYF. In nucleotides, the CDR3 is TGTGCCAGCTCACCCCGGGACAGAAGGACTCGCGGGGGCACAGATACGCAGTATTTT.

The rearrangement links TRBV30 to TRBJ1-5, with a weak D call TRBD1 (5 bases). The germline V gene encodes CDR1 GTSNPN and CDR2 SVGIG (reference sequence). This CDR3 region has 13 residues. Between the trimmed V and J ends, which lost 6 bases and 12 bases, there was a span of 21 bases. The DNA for the CDR3 is TGTGCCTGCCGGGACCCAAGCGTCGAGGGCCAGCATTTT. Residues: CACRDPSVEGQHF.

The rearrangement links TRBV9 to TRBJ2-2, with D possibly TRBD1 on 5 matching bases. V gave up 6 bases and J gave up 3 bases, with 6 bases separating them. The CDR3 is made up of 12 amino acids. Germline assignment: CDR1 SGDLS and CDR2 YYNGEE. Here the CDR3 reads CASTGHTGELFF. In nucleotides, the CDR3 is TGTGCCAGCACAGGGCACACCGGGGAGCTGTTTTTT.

The V and J genes are TRBV2 and TRBJ2-5; 14 bases line up with TRBD2. After removal of 6 bases from V and 6 bases from J, the junction contained 3 bases not matched to a gene. This CDR3 region has 14 residues. The germline V gene has CDR1 SNHLY and CDR2 FYNNEI. As DNA, the CDR3 is TGTGCCAGCAGCGGGACTAGCGGGGGACAGACCCAGTACTTC. It is translated as CASSGTSGGQTQYF.

The chain carries TRBV19 and TRBJ2-3, with TRBD1 matching over 8 bases. After removal of 3 bases from V and 0 bases from J, the junction contained 5 bases not matched to a gene. CDR1 and CDR2 (germline): LNHDA, SQIVND (reference sequence). The CDR3 loop spans 16 amino acids. The CDR3: CASSIRGDRSTDTQYF. CDR3 coding DNA: TGTGCCAGTAGTATTAGGGGGGACAGGAGCACAGATACGCAGTATTTT.

The V gene is TRBV21-1, the J gene TRBJ1-2. TRBV21-1 is a known pseudogene. This CDR3 region has 15 residues. This CDR3 reads CASSNSPFLPYGYTF. The DNA of the CDR3 is TGTGCCAGCAGCAATAGTCCATTCCTCCCCTATGGCTACACCTTC.

This rearrangement joins TRBV9 to TRBJ1-1; 7 bases fit TRBD1. The V and J ends lost 4 bases and 12 bases, in that order; junction bases with no gene match: 12. This CDR3 region has 13 residues. CDR1 and CDR2 from the germline V gene are SGDLS and YYNGEE. The CDR3: CASSLMGTGDTFF. CDR3 sequence (DNA): TGTGCCAGCAGCCTCATGGGTACAGGGGACACTTTCTTT.